This T cell receptor (beta chain) was identified in a study of early T cells in non-severe SARS-CoV-2 infection. Study-wide background: Whole-blood bulk RNA, unsorted, was sequenced, and chains were unpaired. Study-level findings and limits: VDJdb matching skewed toward anti-spike CD8 responses, missing private and CD4 specificities.

This clonotype was seen ten or more times. Its antigen remains unidentified. As part of library construction, unique molecular identifiers were attached to individual cDNA molecules. MiXCR, run by TCRdb on the 5' RACE reads, gives a single entry per CDR3 protein. The table records tens of thousands of distinct CDR3 sequences, 5.5% to 7% of them present only once. The sample consisted of whole blood, taken at baseline. This sequence originates from an adult who was a healthcare worker with PCR-confirmed SARS-CoV-2 infection or an uninfected control (not recorded which).

This CDR3 reads CASSDPSPIGSYNEQFF. DNA for the CDR3: TGTGCCAGCAGTGACCCGTCCCCAATCGGCTCCTACAATGAGCAGTTCTTC. The genes are TRBV28 and TRBJ2-1; no firm D call. This CDR3 has 17 residues. The germline V gene encodes CDR1 MDHEN and CDR2 SYDVKM. Deletions cut 5 bases from V and 0 bases from J, with 17 bases between.